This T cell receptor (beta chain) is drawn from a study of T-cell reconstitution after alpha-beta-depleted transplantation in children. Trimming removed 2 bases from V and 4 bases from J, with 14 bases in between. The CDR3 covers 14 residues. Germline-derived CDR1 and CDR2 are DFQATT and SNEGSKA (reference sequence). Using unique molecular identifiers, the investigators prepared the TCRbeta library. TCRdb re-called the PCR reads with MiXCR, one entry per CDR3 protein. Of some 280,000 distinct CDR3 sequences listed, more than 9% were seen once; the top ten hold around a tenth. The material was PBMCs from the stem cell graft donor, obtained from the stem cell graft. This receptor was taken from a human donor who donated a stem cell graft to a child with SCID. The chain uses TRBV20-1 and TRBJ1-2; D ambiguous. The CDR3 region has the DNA TGCAGTGCTAGACATCTTGGGCCGGGCTATGGCTACACCTTC. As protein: CSARHLGPGYGYTF.